This TCR beta chain was identified in a study of cytomegalovirus exposure and HLA in healthy donors. Study-wide points: Later on, a genetic analysis was performed. It linked a missense variant in DCLRE1C with V- and J-gene trimming of TCR beta. Links to common viral pathogens appeared, in a later analysis, for several of the most significant clusters.

Vbeta (60) and Jbeta (13) primers were used in the PCR. TCRdb keeps only in-frame clones here, not all; method: immunoSEQ multiplex PCR. The sample includes about 120,000 clones, 74% of them seen just once. This CDR3 has 13 amino acids. Unmatched junction bases numbered 1, after V lost 6 bases and J lost 1 base. Germline CDR1 and CDR2: ENHRY and SYGVKD. This clone has just a few counts. Its target is unknown. The sequence was obtained from a human donor in good health. Sequencing was done on a sample of PBMCs. The chain carries TRBV10-3 and TRBJ1-1, with TRBD1 identical over 8 bases. The CDR3 loop reads CAIRDRGNTEAFF. DNA of the CDR3: TGTGCCATCAGAGACAGGGGGAACACTGAAGCTTTCTTT.